Presented here are 19 T cell receptor beta chains from one specimen sequenced in a study of graft-versus-host responses after intestinal transplantation. Antigens for these TCRs are unknown. Clones were sequenced by immunoSEQ multiplex PCR, and TCRdb holds only the in-frame ones, with some missing. The sample lists fewer than 50,000 clones; 70% to 85% were seen once. The starting material was unstimulated CD4+ T cells sorted from spleen or lymph node cells, obtained before transplant. The receptors here all came from a human donor who was the organ donor for an intestinal transplant.

This sequence joins TRBV21-1 and TRBJ1-5; TRBD1 reflects the table's D call only, with no check against the DNA. TRBV21-1 is marked as a pseudogene. The CDR3 extends over 18 amino acids. The CDR3 region has the DNA TGTGCCAGCAGCAAAGAAGGCCAGGGACAAAATAGCAATCAGCCCCAGCATTTT. Its translation is CASSKEGQGQNSNQPQHF.

The CDR3 nucleotides read TGTGCCTGGAGTGGCTACCCGGGACAGGGGGAGAGCGGGGAGCTGTTTTTT. Protein sequence: CAWSGYPGQGESGELFF. The J gene is TRBJ2-2, the V gene TRBV30, with 11 bases lining up with TRBD1. J gave up 7 bases and V 1 base, and 11 bases lay outside the gene matches. The CDR3 covers 17 residues. Germline loops: CDR1 GTSNPN, CDR2 SVGIG (reference sequence).

This clone was counted between two and nine times. The chain is built from TRBV5-1 and TRBJ2-3, with 9 bases matching TRBD2. Per the germline V gene, CDR1 is SGHRS and CDR2 is YFSETQ. There are 20 residues in the CDR3. The V gene end was trimmed by 0 bases and the J gene end by 3 bases; junction bases not matched to a gene: 17. The CDR3 DNA reads as TGCGCCAGCAGCTTGGCTTGGCGACTCGAGCGGGGGGCTGGGACAGATACGCAGTATTTT. Translated: CASSLAWRLERGAGTDTQYF. The full variable domain, its missing parts supplied by reference TRBV5-1 and TRBJ2-3, is KAGVTQTPRYLIKTRGQQVTLSCSPISGHRSVSWYQQTPGQGLQFLFEYFSETQRNKGNFPGRFSGRQFSNSRSEMNVSTLELGDSALYLCASSLAWRLERGAGTDTQYFGPGTRLTVL.

Concerning this clone: At one end the junction does not follow the germline gene, possibly because of a read error. V is TRBV5-3 and J is TRBJ2-1, with D tentatively TRBD2 (6 bases). TRBV5-3 is sorted into the ORF group, with uncertain function. This CDR3 spans 15 amino acids. This CDR3 is CASSLEGLGRNEQFF. DNA of the CDR3: TGTGCCAGCAGCTTGGAGGGATTGGGTCGCAATGAGCAGTTCTTC.

The chain couples TRBV21-1 to TRBJ2-1; the listed D gene, TRBD1, was not tested against the DNA. TRBV21-1 is a documented pseudogene. This CDR3 is 19 amino acids long. The CDR3 region is CASSNKRQGASSSYNEQFF. The CDR3 bases are TGTGCCAGCAGCAACAAAAGACAGGGGGCGTCAAGCTCCTACAATGAGCAGTTCTTC.

This chain connects TRBV11-2 to TRBJ2-1; D not resolved. Germline assignment: CDR1 SGHAT and CDR2 FQNNGV. The CDR3 loop spans 12 amino acids. Trimming removed 5 bases at V and 13 bases at J, with 15 bases between. The DNA of the CDR3 is TGTGCCAGCAGCCCCTCGGCTGCCATTCAGTTCTTC. This codes for CASSPSAAIQFF.

The chain combines TRBV20-1 with TRBJ1-1, with D uncertain. Germline loops: CDR1 DFQATT, CDR2 SNEGSKA (reference sequence). The CDR3 consists of 9 residues. The CDR3 nucleotides are TGCAGCGCAACCGGTGGAGCTTTCTTT. Translating it yields CSATGGAFF.

CDR3 sequence: CASSSSGIAYEQYF. The CDR3 nucleotides are TGTGCCAGCAGTTCCAGCGGGATCGCCTACGAGCAGTACTTC. The chain carries TRBV6-5 and TRBJ2-7; 7 bases fit TRBD2. After removal of 4 bases from V and 2 bases from J, the junction contained 5 bases not matched to a gene. This CDR3 spans 14 amino acids. Germline CDR1 and CDR2: MNHEY and SVGAGI.

This clone was counted between two and nine times. The chain carries TRBV6-5 and TRBJ2-3; no firm D call. V lost 0 bases and J 2 bases, leaving 6 bases between the germline ends. The germline gives CDR1 MNHEY, CDR2 SVGAGI. The CDR3 length is 14 residues. CDR3 residues: CASSYSLVTDTQYF. DNA for the CDR3: TGTGCCAGCAGTTACTCACTCGTCACAGATACGCAGTATTTT.

The chain has TRBV7-2 and TRBJ1-2; 10 bases fit TRBD1. Looked up from germline, CDR1 is SGHTA and CDR2 is FQGNSA. This CDR3 has 16 residues. J was trimmed by 5 bases and V by 2 bases; bases with no gene match: 8. CDR3 amino acids: CASSLKTGGVRYGYTF. The CDR3 DNA is TGTGCCAGCAGCTTAAAGACAGGGGGCGTTCGTTATGGCTACACCTTC.

This chain links TRBV18 with TRBJ2-7; D may be TRBD1 (5 bases). The ends were cut back, 1 base at V and 0 bases at J, with 10 bases in the middle. CDR1 KGHSH and CDR2 LQKENI come from the germline V gene. This CDR3 spans 15 amino acids. Here the CDR3 reads CASSPLQAPSYEQYF. CDR3 nucleotide sequence: TGTGCCAGCTCACCACTACAGGCCCCCTCCTACGAGCAGTACTTC.

The chain employs TRBV2 and TRBJ2-5; a weak D match, TRBD1 (5 bases). Germline CDR1 and CDR2: SNHLY and FYNNEI. V dropped 7 bases and J dropped 4 bases, with 13 bases sitting between them. The CDR3 spans 13 residues. The CDR3 protein is CASKSAGLETQYF. The CDR3 region has the DNA TGTGCCAGCAAGTCCGCAGGGCTAGAGACCCAGTACTTC.

The chain joins TRBV21-1 to TRBJ1-6; TRBD1 reflects the table's D call only, with no check against the DNA. TRBV21-1 is assigned pseudogene status. The CDR3 runs to 17 residues. CDR3 in amino acids: CASSPRVVPKTGSPLHF. In nucleotides, the CDR3 is TGTGCCAGCAGCCCACGGGTGGTGCCCAAAACAGGGTCACCCCTCCACTTT.

The chain joins TRBV11-2 to TRBJ1-1; no clear D. Germline V gene sequence: CDR1 SGHAT, CDR2 FQNNGV. The CDR3 is made up of 13 amino acids. V was cut by 5 bases and J by 3 bases, with 10 bases left in between. CDR3 bases: TGTGCCAGCAGCCTGGGATTGCACACTGAAGCTTTCTTT. Translation: CASSLGLHTEAFF.

This chain connects TRBV6-4 to TRBJ2-3, with D possibly being TRBD1 or TRBD2 (6 bases each). This CDR3 has 15 residues. Germline V CDR1 and CDR2: MRHNA, SNTAGT. The ends were cut back, 8 bases at V and 0 bases at J, with 15 bases in the middle. Here the CDR3 reads CASRREGGSTDTQYF. The CDR3 DNA reads TGTGCCAGCCGTAGAGAGGGGGGCAGCACAGATACGCAGTATTTT.

This chain links TRBV5-1 with TRBJ2-7; 9 positions agree with TRBD1. The CDR3 is made up of 18 amino acids. CDR1 SGHRS and CDR2 YFSETQ come from the germline V gene. V was pared by 4 bases and J by 6 bases, with 20 bases of the junction left unmatched. Written as DNA, the CDR3 is TGCGCCAGCAGCATTCCCCTAAGGGACAGGGTATCAGTAGGCGAGCAGTACTTC. It encodes CASSIPLRDRVSVGEQYF.

This clone came up a few times. The rearrangement links TRBV19 to TRBJ1-1; D unresolved. Per the germline V gene, CDR1 is LNHDA and CDR2 is SQIVND (reference sequence). CDR3 length equals 12 residues. The V end was cut by 7 bases, the J end by 4 bases, with 10 bases between. The CDR3 spells CASNWGGTEAFF. CDR3 nucleotides: TGTGCCAGTAATTGGGGAGGCACTGAAGCTTTCTTT.

The chain carries TRBV5-6 and TRBJ1-6; D perhaps matches TRBD1 (5 bases). Trimming pared 0 bases from V and 0 bases from J, leaving 7 bases between. CDR3 length: 16 residues. The germline gives CDR1 SGHDT, CDR2 YYEEEE. DNA for the CDR3: TGTGCCAGCAGCTTGGACAGGAGCTCCTATAATTCACCCCTCCACTTT. It codes for CASSLDRSSYNSPLHF. Drawing the rest from reference TRBV5-6 and TRBJ1-6, the complete variable domain is DAGVTQSPTHLIKTRGQQVTLRCSPKSGHDTVSWYQQALGQGPQFIFQYYEEEERQRGNFPDRFSGHQFPNYSSELNVNALLLGDSALYLCASSLDRSSYNSPLHFGNGTRLTVT.

The V and J genes are TRBV19 and TRBJ1-2; weak D call: TRBD1 (6 bases). CDR3 length: 13 residues. The V end lost 5 bases, the J end lost 0 bases, and 7 bases lay between the germline ends. Looked up from germline, CDR1 is LNHDA and CDR2 is SQIVND (reference sequence). CDR3 sequence: CASSGTTNYGYTF. The CDR3 region has the DNA TGTGCCAGTAGTGGGACAACTAACTATGGCTACACCTTC.